This T cell receptor (beta chain) came from a study of blood T cell repertoires in COVID-19. Whole-study context: Spain, Italy and the United States supplied samples that represented acute and convalescent COVID-19.

Source study methods: Amplified reference gene primers provided the basis for estimating nucleated cell counts. The method was immunoSEQ multiplex PCR; TCRdb's version includes in-frame clones alone and lacks a portion of them. That table furnishes V, J and clone size, whereas the DNA furnished D and trimming. This sample has about 230,000 clones; 65% to 90% occur once, and the top ten carry under 1.5%. V lost 10 bases, J lost 0 bases, and 8 bases stayed unmatched. Germline CDR1 and CDR2: SGHNT and YYREEE (reference sequence). The CDR3 sequence is 14 residues long. This clonotype originated in a middle-aged woman who had recovered from COVID-19. Sequencing input: peripheral blood. The gene calls are TRBV5-4 and TRBJ1-1, with 8 positions matching TRBD1. CDR3 amino acids: CASWTGLMNTEAFF. As DNA, the CDR3 is TGTGCCTCGTGGACAGGGCTTATGAACACTGAAGCTTTCTTT.